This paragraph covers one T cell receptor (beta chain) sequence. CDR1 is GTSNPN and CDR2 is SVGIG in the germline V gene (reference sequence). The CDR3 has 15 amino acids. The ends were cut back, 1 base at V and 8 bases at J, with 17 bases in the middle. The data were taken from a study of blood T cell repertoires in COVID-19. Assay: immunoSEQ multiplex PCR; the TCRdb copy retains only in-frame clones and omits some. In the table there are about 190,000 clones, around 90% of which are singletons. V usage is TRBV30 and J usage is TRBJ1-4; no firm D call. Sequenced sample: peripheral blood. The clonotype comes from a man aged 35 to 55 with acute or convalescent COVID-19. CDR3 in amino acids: CAWSARLKLNEKLFF. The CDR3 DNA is TGTGCCTGGAGTGCTCGCCTAAAGTTGAACGAAAAACTGTTTTTT.